This T cell receptor beta chain was profiled in a study of blood T cell repertoires in COVID-19. V was cut by 4 bases and J by 3 bases, with 12 bases left in between. Germline V CDR1 and CDR2: SNHLY, FYNNEI. This CDR3 has 15 residues. TCRdb's table, derived via immunoSEQ multiplex PCR, lists solely in-frame clones and lacks some. The profile shows around 100,000 clones, roughly 84% of them singletons. The receptor comes from a human donor in a cohort sampled during active or convalescent COVID-19. Sequenced sample: peripheral blood. The rearrangement links TRBV2 to TRBJ1-4; weak D call: TRBD1 (5 bases). The CDR3 DNA reads as TGTGCCAGCAGTGTGCGAGGCAGGGCTAATGAAAAACTGTTTTTT. Translated, it gives CASSVRGRANEKLFF.